This passage covers 28 T cell receptor beta chains from one sample sequenced in a study of T cell repertoires in aging, cancer and after chemotherapy. Amplification of TCR beta used genomic DNA extracted from peripheral blood. Rearranged V-D-J TRB sequences were amplified with a mixed TRB-A/B primer pool. Each CDR3 protein gets one entry after TCRdb re-called the multiplex PCR reads with MiXCR. Of over a thousand distinct CDR3 sequences in the sample, 16% are singletons; the top ten hold under 20%. The sequenced sample consisted of blood. These receptors all come from a human donor with a solid tumor.

This clonotype is large by share. V is TRBV7-2 and J is TRBJ1-2; 7 nucleotides align to TRBD1. There are 14 residues in the CDR3. V was clipped by 1 base and J by 4 bases; unmatched bases: 3. CDR1 and CDR2 from the germline V gene are SGHTA and FQGNSA. Here the CDR3 DNA reads TGTGCCAGCAGCTTAGGACAGGGTTCCTATGGCTACACCTTC. It yields the protein CASSLGQGSYGYTF.

This clonotype ranks as large (0.1 to 1%). This chain links TRBV30 with TRBJ1-2, with TRBD1 matching over 8 bases. The germline gives CDR1 GTSNPN, CDR2 SVGIG (reference sequence). The ends lost 3 bases at V and 8 bases at J; junction bases unmatched: 20. The CDR3 loop spans 17 amino acids. The chain's CDR3 is CAWSISRHRGFVKGYTF. The DNA for the CDR3 is TGTGCCTGGAGCATTTCGAGACACAGGGGGTTCGTGAAGGGCTACACCTTC.

This clonotype was counted only a few times. This chain joins TRBV2 and TRBJ2-2, with D unclear. This CDR3 region has 11 residues. The V gene lost 8 bases and the J gene lost 7 bases, with 8 bases spanning the gap. CDR1 is SNHLY, CDR2 FYNNEI, per germline. CDR3 bases: TGTGCCAGCGCGCGGAACGGGGAGCTGTTTTTT. Its translation: CASARNGELFF.

This clonotype has just a few counts. J is TRBJ2-1 and V is TRBV28, with 12 nucleotides matching TRBD2. This CDR3 region has 14 residues. The ends lost 6 bases at V and 6 bases at J; junction bases unmatched: 3. Germline V CDR1 and CDR2: MDHEN, SYDVKM. This chain's CDR3 is CASRVLAGGNEQFF. In DNA form, the CDR3 reads TGTGCCAGCAGGGTACTAGCGGGGGGCAATGAGCAGTTCTTC.

The chain is built from TRBV18 and TRBJ1-3; 9 nucleotides align to TRBD1. Trimming took 3 bases from V and 5 from J; bases not matched to a gene: 2. This CDR3 spans 14 amino acids. Per germline, CDR1 KGHSH and CDR2 LQKENI. The CDR3 DNA is TGTGCCAGCTCACCCGGGACAGGGCGAAACACCATATATTTT. As protein: CASSPGTGRNTIYF.

This clonotype came up a few times. The rearrangement uses TRBV10-2 and TRBJ1-1, with D maybe TRBD1 (5 bases). V was shortened by 2 bases and J by 6 bases, with 13 bases between the two germline ends. Germline-derived CDR1 and CDR2 are WSHSY and SAAADI. CDR3 length: 14 residues. CDR3 sequence reads: CASSEVRGSAEAFF. CDR3 DNA: TGCGCCAGCAGTGAGGTCCGGGGGAGTGCTGAAGCTTTCTTT.

Relative to its sample, this clonotype is large (0.1 to 1%). This sequence joins TRBV6-5 and TRBJ1-5; TRBD1 is a possible D gene (6 bases). Per the germline V gene, CDR1 is MNHEY and CDR2 is SVGAGI. The CDR3 sequence is 13 residues long. Trimming took 6 bases from V and 6 from J, leaving 12 bases between them. The CDR3 DNA is TGTGCCAGCAGATCAGGGGCGGGTCAGCCCCAGCATTTT. It codes for CASRSGAGQPQHF.

This clonotype is labeled as large. The rearrangement joins TRBV27 to TRBJ1-2; TRBD1 agrees at 9 bases. Germline trimming cut 8 bases from V and 8 bases from J; bases unmatched to any gene: 12. The CDR3 consists of 14 residues. Germline loops: CDR1 MNHEY, CDR2 SMNVEV (reference sequence). This CDR3 is CASGLGTGHEGYTF. The DNA for the CDR3 is TGTGCCAGCGGACTAGGGACAGGGCATGAGGGCTACACCTTC.

By frequency in the sample, this clonotype is medium-sized (0.01 to 0.1%). The J gene is TRBJ2-7, the V gene TRBV15; D gene unclear. The CDR3 consists of 15 residues. With 1 base removed from V and 0 bases from J, the gap between germline ends came to 10 bases. Germline assignment: CDR1 LNHNV and CDR2 YYDKDF (reference sequence). CDR3 sequence: CATSRGRAVSYEQYF. In DNA form, the CDR3 reads TGTGCCACCAGCAGAGGTAGGGCCGTCTCCTACGAGCAGTACTTC. Variable domain in full (rest from reference TRBV15 and TRBJ2-7): DAMVIQNPRYQVTQFGKPVTLSCSQTLNHNVMYWYQQKSSQAPKLLFHYYDKDFNNEADTPDNFQSRRPNTSFCFLDIRSPGLGDTAMYLCATSRGRAVSYEQYFGPGTRLTVT.

This clonotype is large within its sample. The chain has TRBV6-5 and TRBJ1-3; D is unresolved. The CDR3 has 14 residues. Germline CDR1 MNHEY, CDR2 SVGAGI. The V end was cut by 6 bases, the J end by 4 bases, with 13 bases between. CDR3 loop: CASSPRSEGNTIYF. CDR3 bases: TGTGCCAGCAGCCCTCGGTCAGAGGGAAACACCATATATTTT.

This clonotype is classed as large. The chain has TRBV27 and TRBJ1-2; 8 bases agree with TRBD1. Germline V lookup: CDR1 MNHEY, CDR2 SMNVEV (reference sequence). The CDR3 is 14 residues long. The trim removed 5 bases at V and 5 bases at J, leaving 7 bases unmatched. The CDR3 reads CASSEDRGGYGYTF. Here the CDR3 DNA reads TGTGCCAGCAGTGAAGACAGGGGTGGGTATGGCTACACCTTC.

By sample fraction, this clonotype is large. This rearrangement joins TRBV7-4 to TRBJ1-6, with D perhaps TRBD1 (5 bases). From germline, CDR1 is SGHVT and CDR2 SQSDAQ. There are 19 residues in the CDR3. The ends were cut back, 2 bases at V and 0 bases at J, with 17 bases in the middle. CDR3 in amino acids: CASSLQGRYLSSYNSPLHF. Here the CDR3 DNA reads TGTGCCAGCAGCTTACAGGGTCGTTACCTAAGCTCCTATAATTCACCCCTCCACTTT.

This chain joins TRBV12-3 or TRBV12-4 and TRBJ2-5; D remains ambiguous. This CDR3 has 16 residues. Deletions cut 5 bases from V and 1 base from J, with 17 bases between. The CDR3 loop reads CASSRNGNLPQETQYF. DNA of the CDR3: TGTGCCAGCAGTCGGAACGGCAATCTCCCCCAAGAGACCCAGTACTTC.

This clonotype occurred a few times. This chain connects TRBV5-4 to TRBJ2-2; 7 bases match TRBD1. This CDR3 spans 15 amino acids. Unmatched junction bases numbered 7, after V lost 2 bases and J lost 6 bases. The germline gives CDR1 SGHNT, CDR2 YYREEE (reference sequence). CDR3 in amino acids: CASSFQGDRSGELFF. The CDR3 DNA follows: TGTGCCAGCAGCTTCCAGGGGGATCGGTCCGGGGAGCTGTTTTTT.

The V call is TRBV27, the J call TRBJ2-5, with 10 bases fitting TRBD2. The length of the CDR3 is 14 residues. V was clipped by 7 bases and J by 4 bases; unmatched bases: 6. Germline loops: CDR1 MNHEY, CDR2 SMNVEV (reference sequence). CDR3 residues: CASTGLAEGETQYF. The CDR3 DNA is TGTGCCAGCACCGGACTAGCGGAAGGAGAGACCCAGTACTTC.

The rearrangement uses TRBV4-3 and TRBJ2-1; 11 nucleotides match TRBD2. V lost 4 bases, J lost 4 bases, and 9 bases stayed unmatched. The germline V gene has CDR1 LGHNA and CDR2 YSLEER. The CDR3 is 17 amino acids. The CDR3 DNA is TGCGCCAGCAGCCTCTTAGCGACTAGCGGGACTTACAATGAGCAGTTCTTC. Translation gives CASSLLATSGTYNEQFF.

Turning to this clonotype: It is likely a read error, because the conserved phenylalanine at the end of the CDR3 is missing. The chain is built from TRBV6-1 and TRBJ2-7; a possible D gene is TRBD1 (5 bases). The V end was cut by 4 bases, the J end by 1 base, with 17 bases between. The CDR3 extends over 16 amino acids. Germline lookup yields CDR1 MNHNS and CDR2 SASEGT. The CDR3 DNA reads TGTGCCAGCAGTGTGAGTGACAGTCCTCTTTCCTACGAGCAGTACTTA. Amino acids: CASSVSDSPLSYEQYL.

This clonotype is hyperexpanded (1% or more). The rearrangement uses TRBV6-5 and TRBJ2-1, with D perhaps TRBD1 (8 bases). This CDR3 is built from 13 residues. V shed 10 bases and J shed 8 bases, with 18 bases lying between them. In germline, CDR1 is MNHEY, CDR2 SVGAGI. The CDR3 DNA reads as TGTGCCACCCACAGGGGGAGGGCCGATGAGCAGTTCTTC. Protein: CATHRGRADEQFF.

By share, this clonotype ranks as medium-sized. The chain combines TRBV12-3 or TRBV12-4 with TRBJ2-2; tentatively, D is TRBD2 (6 bases). Trimming took 6 bases from V and 1 from J, leaving 6 bases between them. This CDR3 is built from 13 residues. Here the CDR3 reads CASRGGNTGELFF. The CDR3, as DNA: TGTGCCAGCAGGGGAGGGAACACCGGGGAGCTGTTTTTT.

The V gene is TRBV19, the J gene TRBJ2-3; no definite D call. Trimming left V 7 bases short and J 4 bases short, with 18 bases between. The CDR3 totals 15 residues. Per germline, CDR1 LNHDA and CDR2 SQIVND (reference sequence). CDR3 in amino acids: CASTPGRPRSDTQYF. The CDR3 coding sequence is TGTGCCAGTACCCCGGGCAGGCCAAGATCAGATACGCAGTATTTT. Supplemented by reference TRBV19 and TRBJ2-3, the full variable domain reads DGGITQSPKYLFRKEGQNVTLSCEQNLNHDAMYWYRQDPGQGLRLIYYSQIVNDFQKGDIAEGYSVSREKKESFPLTVTSAQKNPTAFYLCASTPGRPRSDTQYFGPGTRLTVL.

As to this clonotype: Being one base from a much bigger clone, this may be a read error. The chain joins TRBV19 to TRBJ2-1; D not resolved. Per the germline V gene, CDR1 is LNHDA and CDR2 is SQIVND (reference sequence). CDR3 length equals 16 residues. CDR3: CASSILTPGSYNKQFF. In DNA form, the CDR3 reads TGTGCCAGTAGTATCTTGACCCCGGGCTCCTACAATAAGCAGTTCTTC.

This clonotype was recorded a few times. The V call is TRBV7-6, the J call TRBJ2-5, with 7 bases lining up with TRBD1. Trimming took 1 base from V and 7 from J; bases not matched to a gene: 24. This CDR3 has 20 amino acids. Looked up from germline, CDR1 is SGHVS and CDR2 is FNYEAQ. Here the CDR3 reads CASSLGDLKADRETWGTQYF. The CDR3 DNA follows: TGTGCCAGCAGCTTAGGTGATCTTAAAGCTGACAGGGAGACCTGGGGGACCCAGTACTTC.

The rearrangement joins TRBV27 to TRBJ1-1; 7 nucleotides align to TRBD1. The CDR3 is 14 residues long. Germline-derived CDR1 and CDR2 are MNHEY and SMNVEV (reference sequence). V lost 3 bases to trimming and J lost 11 bases; unmatched junction nucleotides: 12. This CDR3 reads CASSFSTDRAWAFF. The CDR3 DNA is TGTGCCAGCAGTTTTTCGACCGACAGGGCCTGGGCTTTCTTT.

This clonotype has more than one count but fewer than ten. The chain has TRBV12-3 or TRBV12-4 and TRBJ2-6, with unresolved D. V was clipped by 10 bases and J by 3 bases, with 10 bases between them. CDR3 length: 13 amino acids. The CDR3 is CAIFGSGANVLTF. CDR3 DNA: TGTGCCATTTTCGGTAGTGGGGCCAACGTCCTGACTTTC.

To note about this clonotype: A read error is possible here, since a much larger clone lies one base away. CDR3: CAWSKETTEAFF. CDR3 bases: TGTGCCTGGAGTAAGGAAACCACTGAAGCTTTCTTT. The chain employs TRBV30 and TRBJ1-1; no reliable D call. Deletions cut 2 bases from V and 4 bases from J, with 8 bases between. This CDR3 is built from 12 residues. The germline CDR1 and CDR2 sequences are GTSNPN and SVGIG (reference sequence).

The V gene is TRBV7-2, the J gene TRBJ1-1; no definite D call. V lost 6 bases and J lost 0, with 14 bases in between. This CDR3 region has 15 residues. Germline CDR1 is SGHTA and CDR2 is FQGNSA. The CDR3 here is CASRKGNSVNTEAFF. DNA for the CDR3: TGTGCCAGCAGGAAGGGTAACAGCGTGAACACTGAAGCTTTCTTT.

The chain joins TRBV18 to TRBJ2-5; 7 positions agree with TRBD1. Germline V gives CDR1 KGHSH, CDR2 LQKENI. The CDR3 runs 13 residues. With 5 bases clipped from V and 3 bases from J, the junction kept 3 bases outside the gene matches. CDR3 DNA sequence: TGTGCCAGCTCAGAACAGGGGAAAGAGACCCAGTACTTC. It codes for CASSEQGKETQYF.

This chain uses TRBV30 with TRBJ1-2; D gene ambiguous. Between the trimmed V and J ends, which lost 2 bases and 0 bases, there was a span of 4 bases. This CDR3 is built from 12 residues. Germline CDR1 and CDR2: GTSNPN and SVGIG (reference sequence). As DNA, the CDR3 is TGTGCCTGGAGTCAGACTAACTATGGCTACACCTTC. Its protein product is CAWSQTNYGYTF.